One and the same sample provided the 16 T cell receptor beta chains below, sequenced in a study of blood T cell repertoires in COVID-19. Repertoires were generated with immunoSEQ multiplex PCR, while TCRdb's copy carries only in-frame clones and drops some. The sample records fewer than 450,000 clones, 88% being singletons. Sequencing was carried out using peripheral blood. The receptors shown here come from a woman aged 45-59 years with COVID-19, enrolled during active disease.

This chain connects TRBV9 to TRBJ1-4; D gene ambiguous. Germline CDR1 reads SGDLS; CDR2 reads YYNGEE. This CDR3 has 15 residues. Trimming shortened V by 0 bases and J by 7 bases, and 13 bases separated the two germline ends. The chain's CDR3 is CASSVGSGIGEKLFF. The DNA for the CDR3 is TGTGCCAGCAGCGTAGGTTCGGGAATAGGTGAAAAACTGTTTTTT.

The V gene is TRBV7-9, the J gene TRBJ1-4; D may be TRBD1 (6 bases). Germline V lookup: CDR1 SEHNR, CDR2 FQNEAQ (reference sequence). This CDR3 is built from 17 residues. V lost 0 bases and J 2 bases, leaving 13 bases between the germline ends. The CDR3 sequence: CASSLAAGVGTNEKLFF. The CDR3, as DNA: TGTGCCAGCAGCTTAGCGGCAGGGGTTGGCACTAATGAAAAACTGTTTTTT.

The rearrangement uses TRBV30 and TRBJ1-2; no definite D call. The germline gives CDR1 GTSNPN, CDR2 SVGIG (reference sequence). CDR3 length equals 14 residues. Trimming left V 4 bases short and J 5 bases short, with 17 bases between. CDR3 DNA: TGTGCCTGGACCCCCCCGGGGAGAAATTATGGCTACACCTTC. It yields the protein CAWTPPGRNYGYTF. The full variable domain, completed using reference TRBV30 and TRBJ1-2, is SQTIHQWPATLVQPVGSPLSLECTVEGTSNPNLYWYRQAAGRGLQLLFYSVGIGQISSEVPQNLSASRPQDRQFILSSKKLLLSDSGFYLCAWTPPGRNYGYTFGSGTRLTVV.

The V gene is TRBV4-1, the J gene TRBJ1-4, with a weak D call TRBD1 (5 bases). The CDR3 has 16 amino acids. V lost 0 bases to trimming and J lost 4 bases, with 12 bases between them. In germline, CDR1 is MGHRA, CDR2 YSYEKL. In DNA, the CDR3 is TGCGCCAGCAGCCAAGATCGGTCAGGGCATAATGAAAAACTGTTTTTT. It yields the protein CASSQDRSGHNEKLFF.

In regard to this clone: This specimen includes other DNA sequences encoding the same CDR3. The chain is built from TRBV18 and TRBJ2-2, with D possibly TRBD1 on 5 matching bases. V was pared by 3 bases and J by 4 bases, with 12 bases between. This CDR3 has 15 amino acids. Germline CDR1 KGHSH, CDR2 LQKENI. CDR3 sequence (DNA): TGTGCCAGCTCACCGGGGCAGGGCTCCACCGGGGAGCTGTTTTTT. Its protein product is CASSPGQGSTGELFF.

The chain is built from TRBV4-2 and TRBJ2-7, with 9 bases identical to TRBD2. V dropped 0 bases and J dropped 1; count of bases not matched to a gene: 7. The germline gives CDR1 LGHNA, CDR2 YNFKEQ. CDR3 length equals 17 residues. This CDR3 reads CASSQDRLSGGSYEQYF. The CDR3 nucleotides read TGTGCCAGCAGCCAAGATCGCCTTAGCGGGGGTTCCTACGAGCAGTACTTC.

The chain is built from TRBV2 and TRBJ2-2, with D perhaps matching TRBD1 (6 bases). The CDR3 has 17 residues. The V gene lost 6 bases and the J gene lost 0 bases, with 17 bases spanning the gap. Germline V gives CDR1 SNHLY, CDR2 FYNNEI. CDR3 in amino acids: CASSAQGLPTNTGELFF. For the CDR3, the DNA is TGTGCCAGCAGCGCCCAGGGGCTTCCTACGAACACCGGGGAGCTGTTTTTT.

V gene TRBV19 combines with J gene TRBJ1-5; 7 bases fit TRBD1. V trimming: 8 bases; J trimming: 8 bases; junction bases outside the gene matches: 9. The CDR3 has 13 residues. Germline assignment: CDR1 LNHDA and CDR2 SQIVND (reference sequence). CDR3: CASSHDREKPQHF. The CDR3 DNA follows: TGTGCCAGTTCCCATGACAGGGAAAAGCCCCAGCATTTT.

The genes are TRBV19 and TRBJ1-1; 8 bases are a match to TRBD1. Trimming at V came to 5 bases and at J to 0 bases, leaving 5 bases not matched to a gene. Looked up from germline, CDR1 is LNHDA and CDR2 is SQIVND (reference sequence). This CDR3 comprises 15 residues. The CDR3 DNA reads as TGTGCCAGTAGTGTGGACAGGGTCATGAACACTGAAGCTTTCTTT. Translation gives CASSVDRVMNTEAFF.

The CDR3: CASSPAGRYWDYTF. The CDR3 DNA reads TGTGCCAGCAGCCCCGCGGGCCGGTATTGGGACTACACCTTC. The J gene is TRBJ1-2, the V gene TRBV28; D gene uncertain. Trimming left V 6 bases short and J 10 bases short, with 21 bases between. This CDR3 is built from 14 residues. The germline gives CDR1 MDHEN, CDR2 SYDVKM.

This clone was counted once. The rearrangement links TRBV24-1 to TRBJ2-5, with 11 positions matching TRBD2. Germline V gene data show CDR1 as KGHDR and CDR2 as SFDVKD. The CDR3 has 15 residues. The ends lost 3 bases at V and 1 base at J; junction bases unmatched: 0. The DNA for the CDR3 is TGTGCCACCAGTGATGGGACTAGCGGCCAAGAGACCCAGTACTTC. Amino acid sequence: CATSDGTSGQETQYF.

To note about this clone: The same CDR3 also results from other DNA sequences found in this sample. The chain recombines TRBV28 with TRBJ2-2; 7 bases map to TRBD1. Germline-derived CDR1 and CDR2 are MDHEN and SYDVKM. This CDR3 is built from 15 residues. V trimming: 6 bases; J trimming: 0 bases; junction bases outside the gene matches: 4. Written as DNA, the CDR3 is TGTGCCAGCAGCCCAGGGACAGCGAACACCGGGGAGCTGTTTTTT. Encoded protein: CASSPGTANTGELFF.

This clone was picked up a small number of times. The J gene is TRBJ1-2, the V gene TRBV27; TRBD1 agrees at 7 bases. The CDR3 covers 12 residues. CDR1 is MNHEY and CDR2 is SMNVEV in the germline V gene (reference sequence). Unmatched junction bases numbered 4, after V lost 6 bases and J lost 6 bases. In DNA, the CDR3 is TGTGCCAGCAGCCTGACAGGGAATGGCTACACCTTC. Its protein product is CASSLTGNGYTF.

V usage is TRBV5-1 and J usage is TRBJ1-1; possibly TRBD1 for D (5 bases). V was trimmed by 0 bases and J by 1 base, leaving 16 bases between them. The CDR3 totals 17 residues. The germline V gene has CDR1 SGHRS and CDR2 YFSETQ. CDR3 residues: CASSLVGWRQQNTEAFF. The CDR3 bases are TGCGCCAGCAGCTTGGTAGGCTGGAGACAGCAGAACACTGAAGCTTTCTTT.

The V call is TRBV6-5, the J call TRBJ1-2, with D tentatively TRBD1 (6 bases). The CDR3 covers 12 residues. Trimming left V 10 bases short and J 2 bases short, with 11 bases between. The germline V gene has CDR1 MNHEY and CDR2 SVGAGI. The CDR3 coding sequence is TGTGCCATCGACAGGCGAAACTATGGCTACACCTTC. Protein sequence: CAIDRRNYGYTF.

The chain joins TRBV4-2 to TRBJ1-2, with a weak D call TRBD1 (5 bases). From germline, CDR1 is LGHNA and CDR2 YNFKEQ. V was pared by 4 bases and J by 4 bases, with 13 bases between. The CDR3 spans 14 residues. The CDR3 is CASSPREVGYGYTF. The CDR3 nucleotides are TGTGCCAGCAGCCCCAGGGAGGTTGGCTATGGCTACACCTTC.